This is a list of T cell receptor beta chains from one sample in a study of blood T cell repertoires in COVID-19. Measured with immunoSEQ multiplex PCR; TCRdb has only the in-frame clones, and not every one. The data hold around 300,000 clones, with around 90% observed a single time. Sequencing input: PBMCs or T cells enriched from blood (not recorded which). The receptor source for this set is a woman younger than 35 with acute COVID-19. CDR3s include the opening cysteine and the closing phenylalanine or tryptophan. The D gene is left open where the match is weak. The size field is filled for only some rows; it gives once, few, many or a size class.

cdr3_length j_call clone_size d_call v_call cdr3_aa cdr3_nt
15 TRBJ2-5 once - TRBV6-4 CASSEQGLPQETQYF TGTGCCAGCAGTGAGCAAGGACTCCCCCAAGAGACCCAGTACTTC
13 TRBJ1-1 - TRBD1 TRBV28 CATETGQGTEAFF TGTGCCACCGAAACGGGACAGGGCACTGAAGCTTTCTTT
16 TRBJ1-1 - - TRBV7-9 CASSFNSPTLSAEAFF TGTGCCAGCAGCTTTAACAGCCCAACTCTCTCCGCTGAAGCTTTCTTT
14 TRBJ1-6 - - TRBV30 CAWRIGTPNSPLHF TGTGCCTGGAGAATCGGGACTCCGAATTCACCCCTCCACTTT
14 TRBJ1-4 many TRBD1 TRBV19 CASSQQGVGEKLFF TGTGCCAGTAGTCAACAGGGGGTGGGTGAAAAACTGTTTTTT
13 TRBJ2-7 - - TRBV19 CATDPGSTYEQYF TGTGCCACCGACCCCGGGAGTACCTACGAGCAGTACTTC
15 TRBJ2-7 - - TRBV5-4 CASSASGTSPYEQYF TGTGCCAGCAGCGCATCTGGGACTTCTCCCTACGAGCAGTACTTC
17 TRBJ2-5 - TRBD2 TRBV9 CASSVGLAGGGQETQYF TGTGCCAGCAGCGTAGGGCTAGCGGGAGGAGGCCAAGAGACCCAGTACTTC
13 TRBJ2-2 - - TRBV5-1 CASSLDSNGELFF TGCGCCAGCAGCTTGGACAGTAACGGGGAGCTGTTTTTT
15 TRBJ2-7 - TRBD2 TRBV28 CASSLGVAGTYEQYF TGTGCCAGCAGTTTGGGTGTAGCGGGGACCTACGAGCAGTACTTC
15 TRBJ2-5 - - TRBV9 CASSTTGSNQETQYF TGTGCCAGCAGCACCACGGGATCCAACCAAGAGACCCAGTACTTC
15 TRBJ2-2 - - TRBV19 CASSPLTANTGELFF TGTGCCAGTAGCCCCCTAACCGCGAACACCGGGGAGCTGTTTTTT
15 TRBJ2-3 - TRBD1 TRBV29-1 CSVAPGQGLVDTQYF TGCAGCGTTGCTCCGGGACAGGGGCTGGTGGATACGCAGTATTTT
15 TRBJ1-5 once TRBD1 TRBV6-5 CASSYSRTGEQPQHF TGTGCCAGCAGTTACTCCCGGACAGGGGAACAGCCCCAGCATTTT
14 TRBJ2-7 - - TRBV11-2 CASSSKSGTYEQYF TGTGCCAGCAGCTCCAAGTCCGGGACCTACGAGCAGTACTTC
15 TRBJ1-2 - TRBD1 TRBV28 CASSLPQTGLDGYTF TGTGCCAGCAGTCTCCCGCAGACAGGGTTGGATGGCTACACCTTC
13 TRBJ1-5 - TRBD1 TRBV29-1 CSVETGSKQPQHF TGCAGCGTCGAGACAGGGTCAAAGCAGCCCCAGCATTTT
16 TRBJ2-3 - - TRBV4-2 CASSQNSGVGADTQYF TGTGCCAGCAGCCAAAATAGCGGAGTCGGGGCAGATACGCAGTATTTT
15 TRBJ1-2 few - TRBV9 CASSSGAATNYGYTF TGTGCCAGCAGCAGTGGGGCCGCTACTAACTATGGCTACACCTTC
16 TRBJ2-2 - TRBD2 TRBV3-1/TRBV3-2 CASSQIAGGNTGELFF TGTGCCAGCAGCCAGATCGCGGGAGGGAACACCGGGGAGCTGTTTTTT
17 TRBJ2-5 - TRBD2 TRBV11-2 CASSLDWGLAAQETQYF TGTGCCAGCAGCTTAGATTGGGGACTAGCGGCCCAAGAGACCCAGTACTTC
14 TRBJ2-2 - - TRBV28 CASSPRPNTGELFF TGTGCCAGCAGTCCGCGGCCGAACACCGGGGAGCTGTTTTTT
14 TRBJ2-5 - - TRBV21-1 CASSKRDRVETQYF TGTGCCAGCAGCAAGCGGGACAGGGTAGAGACCCAGTACTTC
15 TRBJ1-3 few - TRBV27 CASSPLGQIGNTIYF TGTGCCAGCAGTCCCCTCGGACAGATCGGAAACACCATATATTTT
15 TRBJ2-3 - TRBD2 TRBV7-2 CASSIWGGRADTQYF TGTGCCAGCAGCATTTGGGGCGGGAGGGCAGATACGCAGTATTTT